Shown below are 16 T cell receptor beta chains from a single sample sequenced in a study of shared clonotypes between healthy human individuals. Profiling relied on immunoSEQ multiplex PCR, and the TCRdb table lists in-frame clones only, not all of them. The sample holds millions of clones; over 90% are singletons and the top ten take under 0.45%. The sequenced material came from naive CD4+ T cells from PBMCs. Subset given: CD45RA+ positively selected. The receptors come from a man aged 18 to 29 in good health. Some clones in this sample may be carry-over from other donors' samples.

The genes are TRBV6-1 and TRBJ2-1, with D perhaps matching TRBD1 or TRBD2 (5 bases each). Germline CDR1 is MNHNS and CDR2 is SASEGT. V gave up 0 bases and J gave up 8 bases, with 11 bases separating them. CDR3 length: 14 amino acids. CDR3 nucleotides: TGTGCCAGCAGTGAAGCGTACGGGGCCCATGAGCAGTTCTTC. It specifies CASSEAYGAHEQFF.

This clone was counted a single time. This sequence joins TRBV5-1 and TRBJ2-5; D gene uncertain. Germline CDR1 and CDR2: SGHRS and YFSETQ. The V end lost 0 bases, the J end lost 7 bases, and 13 bases lay between the germline ends. The CDR3 runs 14 residues. CDR3 DNA: TGCGCCAGCAGCTTGGAGCCACCGACGGTGACCCAGTACTTC. Protein sequence: CASSLEPPTVTQYF.

The chain recombines TRBV25-1 with TRBJ2-1; no clear D. The CDR3 is 12 residues long. Trimming removed 10 bases at V and 6 bases at J, with 13 bases between. Germline CDR1 MGHDK, CDR2 SYGVNS. CDR3 amino acids: CATSKRSNEQFF. CDR3 sequence (DNA): TGTGCCACCTCAAAGAGGTCCAATGAGCAGTTCTTC.

V usage is TRBV29-1 and J usage is TRBJ2-3, with D maybe TRBD2 (6 bases). Germline CDR1 and CDR2: SQVTM and ANQGSEA. This CDR3 has 11 residues. Between the trimmed V and J ends, which lost 7 bases and 4 bases, there was a span of 9 bases. CDR3 DNA sequence: TGCAGCGGGAGGGACGCAGATACGCAGTATTTT. Residues: CSGRDADTQYF.

The genes are TRBV28 and TRBJ1-4, with D possibly matching TRBD1 (5 bases). Germline V gene sequence: CDR1 MDHEN, CDR2 SYDVKM. V shed 7 bases and J shed 10 bases, with 7 bases lying between them. This CDR3 is 10 amino acids long. This CDR3 reads CASMGGKLFF. The CDR3, as DNA: TGTGCCAGCATGGGGGGAAAACTGTTTTTT.

This clone was counted once. The chain recombines TRBV6-1 with TRBJ1-5; 7 nucleotides align to TRBD1. Germline V gene data show CDR1 as MNHNS and CDR2 as SASEGT. The V segment lost 3 bases and the J segment 9 bases; nucleotides outside the gene matches: 11. The CDR3 runs to 15 residues. This CDR3 is CASSDSGQSAGPQHF. The CDR3 nucleotides read TGTGCCAGCAGTGATTCGGGACAGAGTGCAGGGCCCCAGCATTTT.

This clone was counted once. The chain recombines TRBV6-1 with TRBJ2-3; D is ambiguous. Per germline, CDR1 MNHNS and CDR2 SASEGT. The CDR3 consists of 14 residues. Trimming took 9 bases from V and 6 from J, leaving 19 bases between them. This chain's CDR3 is CARVVGWLPDTQYF. CDR3 nucleotides: TGTGCCAGAGTTGTTGGCTGGCTCCCGGATACGCAGTATTTT.

This chain links TRBV19 with TRBJ2-2; TRBD1 aligns across 11 bases. V gave up 4 bases and J gave up 4 bases; unmatched junction bases: 2. Germline V gives CDR1 LNHDA, CDR2 SQIVND (reference sequence). The CDR3 is 15 amino acids. The CDR3: CASSRTGGFTGELFF. DNA for the CDR3: TGTGCCAGTAGTAGGACAGGGGGCTTCACCGGGGAGCTGTTTTTT.

This chain links TRBV5-4 with TRBJ1-1; the D gene is possibly TRBD1 (6 bases). The CDR3 spans 14 residues. Trimming cost V 3 bases and J 6 bases, with 15 bases left between them. The germline gives CDR1 SGHNT, CDR2 YYREEE (reference sequence). CDR3 coding DNA: TGTGCCAGCAGCTATGGGGGGCGAGGCCCTGAAGCTTTCTTT. Translation: CASSYGGRGPEAFF.

This chain joins TRBV5-1 and TRBJ2-4, with 9 bases identical to TRBD2. CDR1 and CDR2 from the germline V gene are SGHRS and YFSETQ. Unmatched junction bases numbered 4, after V lost 0 bases and J lost 3 bases. There are 16 residues in the CDR3. The CDR3 DNA follows: TGCGCCAGCAGCTTGGGTAGCGGGAGCGTCAAAAACATTCAGTACTTC. Its protein is CASSLGSGSVKNIQYF.

CDR3 sequence: CASSQDRGQGGGLTGELFF. The CDR3 bases are TGTGCCAGCAGCCAAGATAGGGGGCAAGGGGGAGGGCTTACCGGGGAGCTGTTTTTT. The chain employs TRBV4-2 and TRBJ2-2; possibly TRBD1 or TRBD2 for D (7 bases each). The germline V gene has CDR1 LGHNA and CDR2 YNFKEQ. Between the trimmed V and J ends, which lost 0 bases and 5 bases, there was a span of 22 bases. The CDR3 covers 19 residues.

The chain carries TRBV15 and TRBJ1-3; no definite D call. Germline V gene sequence: CDR1 LNHNV, CDR2 YYDKDF (reference sequence). The CDR3 totals 16 residues. With 1 base removed from V and 0 bases from J, the gap between germline ends came to 10 bases. CDR3 bases: TGTGCCACCAGCAGAGGTGGCCAACTCTCTGGAAACACCATATATTTT. Its protein is CATSRGGQLSGNTIYF.

This sequence joins TRBV5-1 and TRBJ2-1; either TRBD1 or TRBD2 may supply D (6 bases each). CDR3 size: 15 residues. Germline assignment: CDR1 SGHRS and CDR2 YFSETQ. V lost 4 bases and J 7 bases, leaving 18 bases between the germline ends. The CDR3 loop reads CASSAGTNRVNEQFF. CDR3 nucleotides: TGCGCCAGCAGCGCGGGGACAAACAGGGTTAATGAGCAGTTCTTC.

This clone has just one count. CDR3 sequence reads: CASSSLGVGEQFF. The CDR3 DNA is TGTGCCAGCAGCTCCCTCGGGGTAGGTGAGCAGTTCTTC. The chain carries TRBV9 and TRBJ2-1; possibly TRBD2 for D (5 bases). Germline V lookup: CDR1 SGDLS, CDR2 YYNGEE. Trimming pared 4 bases from V and 9 bases from J, leaving 14 bases between. This CDR3 has 13 amino acids.

The J gene is TRBJ2-1, the V gene TRBV28, with TRBD2 identical over 10 bases. CDR3 length equals 17 residues. The trim removed 4 bases at V and 3 bases at J, leaving 9 bases unmatched. In germline, CDR1 is MDHEN, CDR2 SYDVKM. The chain's CDR3 is CASSSPLAGVDYNEQFF. CDR3 nucleotide sequence: TGTGCCAGCAGTTCCCCCCTAGCGGGAGTTGACTACAATGAGCAGTTCTTC. Complete variable domain (other parts from reference TRBV28 and TRBJ2-1): DVKVTQSSRYLVKRTGEKVFLECVQDMDHENMFWYRQDPGLGLRLIYFSYDVKMKEKGDIPEGYSVSREKKERFSLILESASTNQTSMYLCASSSPLAGVDYNEQFFGPGTRLTVL.

The chain links TRBV6-1 to TRBJ2-4; the match to TRBD1 covers 7 bases. J was trimmed by 0 bases and V by 4 bases; bases with no gene match: 6. This CDR3 is 16 amino acids long. Germline values: CDR1 MNHNS, CDR2 SASEGT. The CDR3 here is CASSGTGVLAKNIQYF. As DNA, the CDR3 is TGTGCCAGCAGTGGGACAGGAGTTCTAGCCAAAAACATTCAGTACTTC.